This passage covers 15 T cell receptor beta chains from one sample sequenced in a study of CD8 T cells in Susac syndrome. RNA totalling about 0.5 to 1 ug underwent reverse transcription with random hexamers. TCRdb recomputed calls from the immunoSEQ multiplex PCR reads with MiXCR, one row per CDR3 protein. The table includes about 300,000 distinct CDR3 sequences, roughly 85% detected once. Input material: CD8+ T cells from PBMCs. The receptors originated from a human donor with multiple sclerosis.

J is TRBJ2-7 and V is TRBV7-9; no clear D gene. V was shortened by 11 bases and J by 0 bases, with 14 bases between the two germline ends. In germline, CDR1 is SEHNR, CDR2 FQNEAQ (reference sequence). The CDR3 is 13 amino acids. CDR3: CAASSPGSYEQYF. The DNA for the CDR3 is TGTGCCGCGAGTTCCCCGGGCTCCTACGAGCAGTACTTC.

V and J are TRBV4-1 and TRBJ2-7; either TRBD1 or TRBD2 may fit D (5 bases each). This CDR3 spans 13 amino acids. Germline V gives CDR1 MGHRA, CDR2 YSYEKL. The V end lost 1 base, the J end lost 4 bases, and 8 bases lay between the germline ends. CDR3 sequence: CASSQGDRYEQYF. The CDR3 bases are TGCGCCAGCAGCCAAGGGGACCGATACGAGCAGTACTTC.

The chain couples TRBV13 to TRBJ1-4, with D maybe TRBD1 (6 bases). CDR3 length: 13 amino acids. CDR1 PRHDT and CDR2 FYEKMQ come from the germline V gene (reference sequence). Trimming took off 4 bases at V and 8 bases at J, with 11 bases between the two ends. CDR3 amino acids: CASSSGHEEKLFF. The CDR3 DNA reads as TGTGCCAGCAGCTCGGGACATGAAGAAAAACTGTTTTTT.

The chain has TRBV7-2 and TRBJ2-7, with unresolved D. The V end lost 4 bases, the J end lost 2 bases, and 27 bases lay between the germline ends. CDR1 is SGHTA, CDR2 FQGNSA, per germline. This CDR3 is built from 19 residues. CDR3 amino acids: CASSSISRAVPIVPYEQYF. In DNA form, the CDR3 reads TGTGCCAGCAGCTCTATATCCCGTGCCGTCCCCATAGTACCCTACGAGCAGTACTTC. The whole variable domain, filled in from reference TRBV7-2 and TRBJ2-7, reads GAGVSQSPSNKVTEKGKDVELRCDPISGHTALYWYRQSLGQGLEFLIYFQGNSAPDKSGLPSDRFSAERTGGSVSTLTIQRTQQEDSAVYLCASSSISRAVPIVPYEQYFGPGTRLTVT.

The V and J genes are TRBV9 and TRBJ2-1, with D uncertain. V lost 5 bases, J lost 7 bases, and 13 bases lay in between. The germline V gene encodes CDR1 SGDLS and CDR2 YYNGEE. This CDR3 is 13 amino acids long. The DNA of the CDR3 is TGTGCCAGCAGGAAGGCAGGCGAGAATGAGCAGTTCTTC. This codes for CASRKAGENEQFF.

Comments on this clonotype: The junction does not match germline at one end; this may be a read error. V is TRBV12-3 or TRBV12-4 and J is TRBJ2-6; maybe TRBD1 (6 bases). The CDR3 contains 16 residues. The CDR3 nucleotides read TGTGTCAGCAGTCGGGACACCTGGACTGGGGCCAACGTCCTGACTTTC. Translated, it gives CVSSRDTWTGANVLTF.

This chain joins TRBV20-1 and TRBJ2-6; tentatively, D is TRBD1 or TRBD2 (6 bases each). The CDR3 loop spans 23 amino acids. The germline gives CDR1 DFQATT, CDR2 SNEGSKA (reference sequence). V lost 3 bases and J lost 0, with 33 bases in between. The DNA for the CDR3 is TGCAGTGCTAGCTGGGGGGCAGGGGACGATCTTCACCCACCCGGCTCTGGGGCCAACGTCCTGACTTTC. Translation gives CSASWGAGDDLHPPGSGANVLTF.

This clonotype was found once. The genes are TRBV2 and TRBJ2-7; the D gene is possibly TRBD2 (5 bases). Trimming left V 0 bases short and J 2 bases short, with 11 bases between. This CDR3 has 15 amino acids. CDR1 is SNHLY and CDR2 is FYNNEI in the germline V gene. The CDR3 DNA reads TGTGCCAGCAGTGAAGCAGGCGGACTTGCCTACGAGCAGTACTTC. It yields the protein CASSEAGGLAYEQYF.

The V and J genes are TRBV25-1 and TRBJ1-4, with D tentatively TRBD1 (6 bases). Deletions cut 2 bases from V and 5 bases from J, with 12 bases between. CDR3 size: 15 residues. Germline V gene sequence: CDR1 MGHDK, CDR2 SYGVNS. The CDR3 here is CASSEVGAPNEKLFF. The DNA for the CDR3 is TGTGCCAGCAGTGAAGTGGGGGCACCAAATGAAAAACTGTTTTTT.

This clonotype occurred a few times. The chain carries TRBV28 and TRBJ1-2; D remains unclear. Looked up from germline, CDR1 is MDHEN and CDR2 is SYDVKM. V lost 6 bases to trimming and J lost 11 bases, with 22 bases between them. The CDR3 is 14 residues long. The CDR3: CASSLLADSLSYTF. Written as DNA, the CDR3 is TGTGCCAGCAGCTTGCTCGCGGATTCGTTGAGTTACACCTTC.

The gene calls are TRBV6-1 and TRBJ2-1, with 14 bases that match TRBD2. The CDR3 has 18 residues. With 6 bases clipped from V and 2 bases from J, the junction kept 9 bases outside the gene matches. The germline gives CDR1 MNHNS, CDR2 SASEGT. CDR3 protein: CASSAPGTSGSPYNEQFF. The CDR3 DNA is TGTGCCAGCAGCGCCCCCGGGACTAGCGGGAGTCCCTACAATGAGCAGTTCTTC.

This chain uses TRBV7-9 with TRBJ2-1, with D uncertain. Germline CDR1 reads SEHNR; CDR2 reads FQNEAQ (reference sequence). This CDR3 spans 12 amino acids. Trimming removed 6 bases at V and 8 bases at J, with 11 bases between. This CDR3 is CASRPDTYEQFF. The CDR3 DNA sequence: TGTGCCAGCAGACCAGACACTTATGAGCAGTTCTTC. The variable domain in full, completed from reference TRBV7-9 and TRBJ2-1, reads DTGVSQNPRHKITKRGQNVTFRCDPISEHNRLYWYRQTLGQGPEFLTYFQNEAQLEKSRLLSDRFSAERPKGSFSTLEIQRTEQGDSAMYLCASRPDTYEQFFGPGTRLTVL.

This chain connects TRBV19 to TRBJ1-5; no clear D gene. There are 17 residues in the CDR3. Trimming removed 3 bases from V and 0 bases from J, with 15 bases in between. Germline loops: CDR1 LNHDA, CDR2 SQIVND (reference sequence). The DNA for the CDR3 is TGTGCCAGTAGTATCCCTAGACACCGGCATAGCAATCAGCCCCAGCATTTT. Protein: CASSIPRHRHSNQPQHF.

The CDR3 nucleotides read TGTGCCAGCAGTGAACGGACCGGGAGGGGAAACACCATATATTTT. It encodes CASSERTGRGNTIYF. The chain joins TRBV25-1 to TRBJ1-3, with no clear D. The germline CDR1 and CDR2 sequences are MGHDK and SYGVNS. V lost 2 bases and J lost 4, with 12 bases in between. This CDR3 comprises 15 residues.

The chain carries TRBV19 and TRBJ2-3; D perhaps matches TRBD1 (5 bases). Per the germline V gene, CDR1 is LNHDA and CDR2 is SQIVND (reference sequence). Trimming took 4 bases from V and 5 from J, leaving 10 bases between them. This CDR3 comprises 13 residues. The CDR3 nucleotides are TGTGCCAGTAGTACCCGACAGAAAGATACGCAGTATTTT. Translated: CASSTRQKDTQYF.